This T cell receptor (beta chain) was sequenced during a study of CD8 T cells in ankylosing spondylitis. The V segment lost 0 bases and the J segment 2 bases; nucleotides outside the gene matches: 4. CDR3 length: 15 residues. Germline-derived CDR1 and CDR2 are SGHRS and YFSETQ. A single record per CDR3 protein comes from TCRdb applying MiXCR to the 5' RACE reads. The table has 150,000 or so distinct CDR3 sequences, 11% seen once. V and J are TRBV5-1 and TRBJ2-5; 7 bases line up with TRBD1. Material for sequencing was blood, either unsorted or a sorted T cell fraction (not recorded which). The origin of this receptor is a male donor with ankylosing spondylitis or in good health (not recorded which). Written as DNA, the CDR3 is TGCGCCAGCAGCTTGGAAGGGGGCTATCAAGAGACCCAGTACTTC. Protein: CASSLEGGYQETQYF.